The rows below give T cell receptor beta chains drawn from one sample of a study of T cell responses to AZD1222 COVID-19 vaccine. Assay: immunoSEQ multiplex PCR; the TCRdb copy retains only in-frame clones and omits some. The table lists around 140,000 clones, about 92% of them singletons. The sample in question was peripheral blood, obtained on day 0 of AZD1222 vaccination. The receptors were sampled from an adult in good health. Both conserved end residues are part of each CDR3. The order of the fields is V gene, D gene, J gene, clone size, CDR3 DNA, CDR3 protein. The D gene is left open where the match is weak. Not all rows give a size; the values are once, few, many and, for expanded clones, a class.

TRBV7-2	NA	TRBJ1-5	few	TGTGCCAGCAGGCAGGGGATAAATCAGCCCCAGCATTTT	CASRQGINQPQHF
TRBV18	NA	TRBJ1-2	NA	TGTGCCAGCTCACCCGGAGACCCAGGAGGCTACACCTTC	CASSPGDPGGYTF
TRBV13	NA	TRBJ1-2	NA	TGTGCCAGCAGCTTAGAAGGGTTCTATGGCTACACCTTC	CASSLEGFYGYTF
TRBV7-9	NA	TRBJ2-2	NA	TGTGCCAGCAGCTTAGGGAGGGGAGCGAACACCGGGGAGCTGTTTTTT	CASSLGRGANTGELFF
TRBV19	TRBD1	TRBJ1-1	NA	TGTGCCAGTAGTATAAGGACAGGGGGCAACACTGAAGCTTTCTTT	CASSIRTGGNTEAFF
TRBV7-9	NA	TRBJ2-6	NA	TGTGCCAGCAGCCGTTCACAGTCTGGGGCCAACGTCCTGACTTTC	CASSRSQSGANVLTF
TRBV18	TRBD1	TRBJ2-1	NA	TGTGCCAGCTCACCAGGGACAGGGGACGAGCAGTTCTTC	CASSPGTGDEQFF
TRBV5-4	NA	TRBJ1-3	NA	TGTGCCAGCAGCTTATTTGCAGGGGCCGCCAGTGGAAACACCATATATTTT	CASSLFAGAASGNTIYF
TRBV20-1	NA	TRBJ1-2	NA	TGCAGTGTTGCCCCTTATGGCTACACCTTC	CSVAPYGYTF
TRBV19	TRBD2	TRBJ2-7	once	TGTGCCAGTAGTATAGGTACTTCCGGGACTAGTCGGCCGGGGCAGTACTTC	CASSIGTSGTSRPGQYF
TRBV7-9	NA	TRBJ1-1	NA	TGTGCCAGCAGCTTCACCGGGCCTAGTCGGGATCCTGAAGCTTTCTTT	CASSFTGPSRDPEAFF
TRBV6-2/TRBV6-3	NA	TRBJ2-1	NA	TGTGCCAGCAGTTACTCTCCCGGGTCCCATGAGCAGTTCTTC	CASSYSPGSHEQFF
TRBV7-8	TRBD1	TRBJ1-2	NA	TGTGCCAGCAGCCCACAGGGGTTTAGCGATGGCTACACCTTC	CASSPQGFSDGYTF
TRBV7-2	NA	TRBJ2-2	NA	TGTGCCAGCCGATCTATGGACACCCCCACCGGGGAGCTGTTTTTT	CASRSMDTPTGELFF
TRBV9	NA	TRBJ1-5	NA	TGTGCCAGCAGCGTAGCCCGCGACCAGCCCCAGCATTTT	CASSVARDQPQHF
TRBV11-2	NA	TRBJ1-1	NA	TGTGCCAGCAGCCCCCGGATCCAGATGAACACTGAAGCTTTCTTT	CASSPRIQMNTEAFF
TRBV7-8	NA	TRBJ1-1	NA	TGTGCCAGCAGCCTCCTGTCTGATCGTTCGGCTTTCTTT	CASSLLSDRSAFF
TRBV9	NA	TRBJ2-5	NA	TGTGCCAGCAGCGCCCTCTCACAAGAGACCCAGTACTTC	CASSALSQETQYF
TRBV30	TRBD1	TRBJ1-6	NA	TGTGCCTGGAGTGAAGAGGTGAACAGGGGTAATTCACCCCTCCACTTT	CAWSEEVNRGNSPLHF
TRBV5-1	NA	TRBJ2-1	NA	TGCGCCAGCAGCTTGATGGGCTCCTACAATGAGCAGTTCTTC	CASSLMGSYNEQFF
TRBV3-1/TRBV3-2	NA	TRBJ2-7	NA	TGTGCCAGCAGCCAAGAAAGCGGAGGCTACGAGCAGTACTTC	CASSQESGGYEQYF
TRBV14	NA	TRBJ1-2	NA	TGTGCCAGCAGCCAAGGGGGGGGAAGAGGCTACACCTTC	CASSQGGGRGYTF
TRBV18	NA	TRBJ1-1	NA	TGTGCCAGCTCACCAGCATCCGTTGCGCGGGGTAACACTGAAGCTTTCTTT	CASSPASVARGNTEAFF
TRBV2	NA	TRBJ2-7	NA	TGTGCCAGCAGTACGTACGAGCAGTACTTC	CASSTYEQYF
TRBV2	NA	TRBJ2-2	NA	TGTGCCAGCAGTGAACAGGGAACGAACACCGGGGAGCTGTTTTTT	CASSEQGTNTGELFF
TRBV19	TRBD1	TRBJ1-1	NA	TGTGTCGCGAAGGACAGGGGAAACACTGAAGCTTTCTTT	CVAKDRGNTEAFF
TRBV7-9	NA	TRBJ1-2	NA	TGTGCCAGCAGCTTAACTTTCAGGGTGAACTATGGCTACACCTTC	CASSLTFRVNYGYTF
TRBV2	TRBD1	TRBJ2-3	NA	TGTGCCAGCAGGCGGACAGGGGGAACAGATACGCAGTATTTT	CASRRTGGTDTQYF
TRBV6-5	TRBD2	TRBJ2-1	NA	TGTGCCAGCAGTTACTTAGCGGGGGGTAGGGTCCATGAGCAGTTCTTC	CASSYLAGGRVHEQFF
TRBV27	NA	TRBJ1-2	few	TGTGCCAGCAGTTTAGTGGCTAACTATGGCTACACCTTC	CASSLVANYGYTF
TRBV5-4	NA	TRBJ2-7	once	TGTGCCAGCAGCTTGTGGTTCCCCGGGATCTCGGGAGAGCAGTACTTC	CASSLWFPGISGEQYF
TRBV19	NA	TRBJ1-6	NA	TGTGCCAGTAGTATCGGTGGCGATTCACCCCTCCACTTT	CASSIGGDSPLHF
TRBV14	NA	TRBJ2-3	NA	TGTGCCAGCAGCCCGTGGATGGCAGATACGCAGTATTTT	CASSPWMADTQYF
TRBV18	NA	TRBJ1-6	NA	TGTGCCAGCTCACCAGAGGGGACAAGCACACCCCTCCACTTT	CASSPEGTSTPLHF
TRBV6-1	NA	TRBJ1-1	many	TGTGCCAGCAGTGAAGTTGCAGGGTACACTGAAGCTTTCTTT	CASSEVAGYTEAFF
TRBV5-1	NA	TRBJ2-2	NA	TGCGCCAGCAGCTTGGGCCAGCGGGCAGACACCGGGGAGCTGTTTTTT	CASSLGQRADTGELFF
TRBV27	NA	TRBJ1-1	NA	TGTGCCAGCAGTTCACAACTGAACACTGAAGCTTTCTTT	CASSSQLNTEAFF
TRBV11-3	NA	TRBJ1-3	NA	TGTGCCAGCAGCTTCCGGGTTCTCTCTGGAAACACCATATATTTT	CASSFRVLSGNTIYF
TRBV18	NA	TRBJ2-7	NA	TGTGCCAGCTCACCACAGTTGGGGGCTAGCGGCACCTACGAGCAGTACTTC	CASSPQLGASGTYEQYF
TRBV5-4	NA	TRBJ2-7	NA	TGTGCCAGCAGCTTGGAATTGGCAGGGACCCCCTACGAGCAGTACTTC	CASSLELAGTPYEQYF
TRBV3-1/TRBV3-2	NA	TRBJ2-7	NA	TGTGCCAGCAGCGAAGGACGGGAAAGCTCCTACGAGCAGTACTTC	CASSEGRESSYEQYF
TRBV18	NA	TRBJ1-2	NA	TGTGCCAGCTCACCAGACCCCTTAGGGGGCTACACCTTC	CASSPDPLGGYTF